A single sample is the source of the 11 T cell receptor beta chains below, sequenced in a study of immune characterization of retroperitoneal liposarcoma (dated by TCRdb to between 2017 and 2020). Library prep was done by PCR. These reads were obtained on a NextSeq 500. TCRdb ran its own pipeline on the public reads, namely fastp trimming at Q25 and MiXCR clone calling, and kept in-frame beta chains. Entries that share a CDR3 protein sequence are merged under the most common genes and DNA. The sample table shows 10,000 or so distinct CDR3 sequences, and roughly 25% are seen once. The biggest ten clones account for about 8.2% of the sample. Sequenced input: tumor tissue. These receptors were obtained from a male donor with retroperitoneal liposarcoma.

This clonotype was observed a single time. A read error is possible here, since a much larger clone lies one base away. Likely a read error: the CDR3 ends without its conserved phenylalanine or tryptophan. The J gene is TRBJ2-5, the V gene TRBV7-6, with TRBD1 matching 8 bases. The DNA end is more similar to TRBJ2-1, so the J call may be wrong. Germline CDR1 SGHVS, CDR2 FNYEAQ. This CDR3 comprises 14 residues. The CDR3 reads CASSTGGLSYEQFY. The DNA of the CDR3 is TGTGCCAGCAGTACAGGGGGTTTGAGCTACGAGCAGTTCTAC.

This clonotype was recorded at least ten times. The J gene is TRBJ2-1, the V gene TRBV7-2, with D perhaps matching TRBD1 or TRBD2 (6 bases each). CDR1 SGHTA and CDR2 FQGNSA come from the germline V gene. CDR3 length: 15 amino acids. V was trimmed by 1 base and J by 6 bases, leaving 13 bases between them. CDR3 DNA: TGTGCCAGCAGCTTAGATACAGGGAGGTTCAATGAGCAGTTCTTC. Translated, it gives CASSLDTGRFNEQFF.

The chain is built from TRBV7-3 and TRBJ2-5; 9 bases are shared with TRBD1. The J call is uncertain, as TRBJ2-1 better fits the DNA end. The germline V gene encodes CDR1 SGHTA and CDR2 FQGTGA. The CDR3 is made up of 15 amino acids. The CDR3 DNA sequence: TGTGCCAGCAGCCCCGGGACAGGGTTGGTAAATGAGCAGTTCTTC. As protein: CASSPGTGLVNEQFF.

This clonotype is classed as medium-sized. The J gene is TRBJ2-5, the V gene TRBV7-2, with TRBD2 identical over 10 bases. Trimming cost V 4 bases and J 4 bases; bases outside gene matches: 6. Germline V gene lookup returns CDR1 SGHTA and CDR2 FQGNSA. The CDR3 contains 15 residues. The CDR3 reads CASSSPGLARETQYF. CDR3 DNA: TGTGCCAGCAGCTCCCCGGGACTAGCGAGAGAGACCCAGTACTTC.

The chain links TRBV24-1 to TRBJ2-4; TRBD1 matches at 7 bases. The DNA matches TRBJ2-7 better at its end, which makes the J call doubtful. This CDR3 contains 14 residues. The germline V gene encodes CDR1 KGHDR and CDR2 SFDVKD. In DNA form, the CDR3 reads TGTGCCACCAGTGGTAACAGGGGCTCCTACGAGCAGTACTTC. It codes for CATSGNRGSYEQYF.

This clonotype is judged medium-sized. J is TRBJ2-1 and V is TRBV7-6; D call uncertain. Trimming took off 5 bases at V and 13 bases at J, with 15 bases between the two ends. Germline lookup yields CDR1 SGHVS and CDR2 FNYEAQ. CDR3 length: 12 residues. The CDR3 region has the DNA TGTGCCAGCAGCCAAAATCCGGGTCCCCAGTTCTTC. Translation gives CASSQNPGPQFF.

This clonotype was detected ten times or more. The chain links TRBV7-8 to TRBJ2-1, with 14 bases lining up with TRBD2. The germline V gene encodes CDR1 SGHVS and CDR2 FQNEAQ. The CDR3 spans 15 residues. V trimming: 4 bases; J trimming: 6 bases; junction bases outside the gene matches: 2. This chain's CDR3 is CASSSGLAGVNEQFF. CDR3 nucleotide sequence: TGTGCCAGCAGCTCGGGACTAGCGGGAGTCAATGAGCAGTTCTTC.

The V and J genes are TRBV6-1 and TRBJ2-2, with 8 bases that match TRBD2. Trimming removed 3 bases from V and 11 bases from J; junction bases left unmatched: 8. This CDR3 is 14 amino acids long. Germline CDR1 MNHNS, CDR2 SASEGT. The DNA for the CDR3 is TGTGCCAGCAGTGACCCCGGGAGCGGGAGAGAGCTGTTTTTT. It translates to CASSDPGSGRELFF.

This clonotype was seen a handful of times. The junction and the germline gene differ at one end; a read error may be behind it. The CDR3, as DNA: TGTGCCAGCAATTACTCGGCCACTCGGCGGACCCAGTACTTC. It codes for CASNYSATRRTQYF. V and J are TRBV6-5 and TRBJ2-3; D unclear. The tail of the sequence fits TRBJ2-5 better, so the J call may be wrong. The germline V gene has CDR1 MNHEY and CDR2 SVGAGI. The CDR3 totals 14 residues.

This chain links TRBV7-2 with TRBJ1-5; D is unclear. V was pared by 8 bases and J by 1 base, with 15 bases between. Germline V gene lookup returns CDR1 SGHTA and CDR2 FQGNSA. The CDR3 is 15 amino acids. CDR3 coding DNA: TGTGCCAGCTCCCAACCGTCAGGAAGCAATCAGCCCCAGCATTTT. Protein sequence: CASSQPSGSNQPQHF.

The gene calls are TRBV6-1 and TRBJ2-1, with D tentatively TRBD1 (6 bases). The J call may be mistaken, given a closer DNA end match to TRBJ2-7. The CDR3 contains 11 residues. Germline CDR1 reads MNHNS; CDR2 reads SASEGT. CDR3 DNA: TGTGCCAGCAGCAGGGGCAACGAGCAGTACTTC. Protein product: CASSRGNEQYF.